One and the same sample provided the 12 T cell receptor beta chains below, sequenced in a study of cytomegalovirus exposure and HLA in healthy donors. PCR involved 60 Vbeta and 13 Jbeta primers. Clones were sequenced by immunoSEQ multiplex PCR, and TCRdb holds only the in-frame ones, with some missing. In the table there are around 99,000 clones, 73% of which are singletons. Sequenced input: PBMCs. These receptors originate from a man aged 25-45 years in good health and CMV-seronegative.

The rearrangement joins TRBV4-1 to TRBJ2-3; possible D gene TRBD1, 5 bases. CDR1 is MGHRA, CDR2 YSYEKL, per germline. The CDR3 covers 14 residues. V dropped 1 base and J dropped 3 bases, with 8 bases sitting between them. Written as DNA, the CDR3 is TGCGCCAGCAGCCAAGTGCAGGGTACAGATACGCAGTATTTT. Encoded protein: CASSQVQGTDTQYF.

This chain links TRBV19 with TRBJ2-7; 8 bases agree with TRBD1. Trimming at V came to 6 bases and at J to 5 bases, leaving 6 bases not matched to a gene. The CDR3 length is 13 residues. Per the germline V gene, CDR1 is LNHDA and CDR2 is SQIVND (reference sequence). The CDR3 DNA sequence: TGTGCCAGTAGCCTCGGACAGGGCGACGAGCAGTACTTC. Its translation is CASSLGQGDEQYF.

This chain links TRBV28 with TRBJ1-4; 8 nucleotides match TRBD1. CDR3 length: 16 amino acids. Germline V CDR1 and CDR2: MDHEN, SYDVKM. Germline trimming cut 1 base from V and 2 bases from J; bases unmatched to any gene: 3. The CDR3 loop is CASSLSGQGTNEKLFF. DNA of the CDR3: TGTGCCAGCAGTTTATCCGGACAGGGCACTAATGAAAAACTGTTTTTT.

V is TRBV7-9 and J is TRBJ2-3; D perhaps matches TRBD2 (6 bases). Trimming pared 0 bases from V and 0 bases from J, leaving 19 bases between. This CDR3 comprises 19 residues. Germline assignment: CDR1 SEHNR and CDR2 FQNEAQ (reference sequence). The CDR3: CASSLALGWGDRSTDTQYF. CDR3 DNA: TGTGCCAGCAGCTTAGCGCTGGGTTGGGGGGATCGAAGCACAGATACGCAGTATTTT.

The CDR3 protein is CASNYGGTNTGELFF. CDR3 coding DNA: TGTGCCAGCAACTACGGGGGAACGAACACCGGGGAGCTGTTTTTT. The V gene is TRBV7-8, the J gene TRBJ2-2; possible D gene TRBD2, 6 bases. Germline V lookup: CDR1 SGHVS, CDR2 FQNEAQ. Trimming removed 7 bases at V and 0 bases at J, with 12 bases between. This CDR3 comprises 15 residues.

The rearrangement uses TRBV29-1 and TRBJ2-1, with D uncertain. With 1 base removed from V and 4 bases from J, the gap between germline ends came to 14 bases. CDR3 length equals 15 residues. Germline-derived CDR1 and CDR2 are SQVTM and ANQGSEA. Here the CDR3 DNA reads TGCAGCGTTGAAGTTGTCGCGGCCGGTTACAATGAGCAGTTCTTC. This codes for CSVEVVAAGYNEQFF.

This sequence joins TRBV18 and TRBJ2-5; 7 bases map to TRBD1. This CDR3 spans 15 amino acids. From germline, CDR1 is KGHSH and CDR2 LQKENI. V shed 2 bases, J shed 9 bases, and the junction held 12 bases outside the gene matches. For the CDR3, the DNA is TGTGCCAGCTCACCAAGAGGACAGGTAGATTCGCCCCAGTACTTC. Its translation is CASSPRGQVDSPQYF.

The chain carries TRBV5-1 and TRBJ2-1, with 13 bases lining up with TRBD2. Germline V gene sequence: CDR1 SGHRS, CDR2 YFSETQ. This CDR3 has 14 residues. V trimming: 5 bases; J trimming: 4 bases; junction bases outside the gene matches: 0. CDR3 in DNA: TGCGCCAGCAGGACTAGCGGGGGGTACAATGAGCAGTTCTTC. It yields the protein CASRTSGGYNEQFF.

This chain connects TRBV9 to TRBJ2-2; D possibly corresponds to TRBD2 (6 bases). CDR1 is SGDLS, CDR2 YYNGEE, per germline. Trimming took off 0 bases at V and 0 bases at J, with 12 bases between the two ends. CDR3 length: 17 residues. CDR3 bases: TGTGCCAGCAGCGTAGTGGGGGGAGGCACGAACACCGGGGAGCTGTTTTTT. Its protein product is CASSVVGGGTNTGELFF.

The V gene is TRBV6-5, the J gene TRBJ2-1, with D perhaps TRBD1 (6 bases). The V gene's germline CDR1 is MNHEY and CDR2 SVGAGI. The CDR3 has 16 residues. The V and J ends lost 0 bases and 2 bases respectively, with 11 bases between them. CDR3 coding DNA: TGTGCCAGCAGTTACTCGGGCAGGGGCCCCTACAATGAGCAGTTCTTC. It yields the protein CASSYSGRGPYNEQFF.

The sample holds a few counts of this clone. The CDR3 region has the DNA TGTGCCAGTAGTAACAGGGGATGGACTGAAGCTTTCTTT. Residues: CASSNRGWTEAFF. The gene calls are TRBV19 and TRBJ1-1; 7 bases are shared with TRBD1. Germline CDR1 LNHDA, CDR2 SQIVND (reference sequence). The J segment lost 5 bases and the V segment lost 4 bases, leaving 4 bases of the junction unmatched. This CDR3 contains 13 residues.

The V call is TRBV7-9, the J call TRBJ1-1, with D tentatively TRBD1 (5 bases). V was pared by 7 bases and J by 3 bases, with 15 bases between. The CDR3 is 14 residues long. Germline loops: CDR1 SEHNR, CDR2 FQNEAQ (reference sequence). The CDR3 DNA sequence: TGTGCCAGCATCCAATACTCAGGGTACACTGAAGCTTTCTTT. This gives the protein CASIQYSGYTEAFF. The full variable domain, completed using reference TRBV7-9 and TRBJ1-1, is DTGVSQNPRHKITKRGQNVTFRCDPISEHNRLYWYRQTLGQGPEFLTYFQNEAQLEKSRLLSDRFSAERPKGSFSTLEIQRTEQGDSAMYLCASIQYSGYTEAFFGQGTRLTVV.